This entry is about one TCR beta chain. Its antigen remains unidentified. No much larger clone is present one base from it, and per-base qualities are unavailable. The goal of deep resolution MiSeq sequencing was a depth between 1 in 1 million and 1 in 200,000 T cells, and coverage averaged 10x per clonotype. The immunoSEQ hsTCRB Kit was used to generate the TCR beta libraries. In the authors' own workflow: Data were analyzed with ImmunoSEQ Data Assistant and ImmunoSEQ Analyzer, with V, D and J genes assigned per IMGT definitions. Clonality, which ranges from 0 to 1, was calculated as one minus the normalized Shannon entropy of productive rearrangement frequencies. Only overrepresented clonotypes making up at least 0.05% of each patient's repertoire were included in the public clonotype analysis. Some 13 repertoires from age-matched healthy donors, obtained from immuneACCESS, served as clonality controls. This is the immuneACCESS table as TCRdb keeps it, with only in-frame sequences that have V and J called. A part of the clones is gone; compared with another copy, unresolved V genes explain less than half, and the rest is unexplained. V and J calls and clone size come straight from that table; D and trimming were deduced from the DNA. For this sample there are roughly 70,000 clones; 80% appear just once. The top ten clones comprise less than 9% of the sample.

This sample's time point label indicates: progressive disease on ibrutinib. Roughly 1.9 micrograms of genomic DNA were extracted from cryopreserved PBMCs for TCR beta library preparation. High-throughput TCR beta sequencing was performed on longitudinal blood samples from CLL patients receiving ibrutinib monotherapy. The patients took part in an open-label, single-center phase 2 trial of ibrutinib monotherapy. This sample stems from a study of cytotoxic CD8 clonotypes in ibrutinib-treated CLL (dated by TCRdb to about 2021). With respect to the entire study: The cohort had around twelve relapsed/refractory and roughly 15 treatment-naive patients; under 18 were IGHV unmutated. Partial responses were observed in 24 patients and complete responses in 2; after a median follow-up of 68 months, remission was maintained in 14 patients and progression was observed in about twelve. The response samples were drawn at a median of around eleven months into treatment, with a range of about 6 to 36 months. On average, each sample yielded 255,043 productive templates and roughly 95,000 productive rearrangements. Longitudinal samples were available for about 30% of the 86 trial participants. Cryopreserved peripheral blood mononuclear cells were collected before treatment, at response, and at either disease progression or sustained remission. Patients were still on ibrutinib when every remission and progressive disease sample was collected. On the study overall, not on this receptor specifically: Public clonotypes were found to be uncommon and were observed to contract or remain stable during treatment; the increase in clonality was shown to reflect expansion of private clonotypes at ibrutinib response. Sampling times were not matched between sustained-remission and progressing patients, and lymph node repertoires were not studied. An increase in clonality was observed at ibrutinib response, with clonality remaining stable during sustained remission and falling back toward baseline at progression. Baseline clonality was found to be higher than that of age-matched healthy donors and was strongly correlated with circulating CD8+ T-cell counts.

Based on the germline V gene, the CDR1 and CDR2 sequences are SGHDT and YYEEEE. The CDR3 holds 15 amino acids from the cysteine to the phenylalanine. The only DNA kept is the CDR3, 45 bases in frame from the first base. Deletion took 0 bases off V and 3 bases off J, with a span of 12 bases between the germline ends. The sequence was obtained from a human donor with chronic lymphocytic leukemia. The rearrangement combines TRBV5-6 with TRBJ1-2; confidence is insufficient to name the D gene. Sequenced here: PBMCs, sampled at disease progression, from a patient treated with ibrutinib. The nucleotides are TGTGCCAGCAGCTTGGTGAGTGCGGGATACTATGGCTACACCTTC. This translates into CASSLVSAGYYGYTF. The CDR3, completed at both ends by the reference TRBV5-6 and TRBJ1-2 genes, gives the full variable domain DAGVTQSPTHLIKTRGQQVTLRCSPKSGHDTVSWYQQALGQGPQFIFQYYEEEERQRGNFPDRFSGHQFPNYSSELNVNALLLGDSALYLCASSLVSAGYYGYTFGSGTRLTVV.